A selection of T cell receptor beta chains follows, all from one sample in a study of blood T cell repertoires in COVID-19. TCRdb's copy holds only in-frame clones and misses some; the assay was immunoSEQ multiplex PCR. The table shows 130,000 or so clones, with around nine tenths occurring only once. Input material: peripheral blood. The source is a man aged 55 to 70 with active or convalescent COVID-19. Both conserved end residues are part of each CDR3. D genes are given only for firm matches. Only part of the rows carry a size: once, few, many, or a class if the clone is expanded.

TRBJ1-3	-	-	TRBV3-1/TRBV3-2	CASSPHDGGYGNTIYF	TGTGCCAGCAGCCCTCATGACGGGGGTTATGGAAACACCATATATTTT
TRBJ2-5	-	-	TRBV5-1	CASSLAPGEETQYF	TGCGCCAGCAGCTTGGCTCCAGGGGAAGAGACCCAGTACTTC
TRBJ2-3	-	-	TRBV5-4	CASSSRVRPQSTDTQYF	TGTGCCAGCAGCTCGAGGGTACGGCCCCAGAGCACAGATACGCAGTATTTT
TRBJ2-1	TRBD2	once	TRBV18	CASSPPQRGDNEQFF	TGTGCCAGCTCACCCCCCCAGCGGGGCGACAATGAGCAGTTCTTC
TRBJ2-2	TRBD2	-	TRBV9	CASSVVDLLGRGTGELFF	TGTGCCAGCAGCGTAGTCGACCTACTCGGGAGGGGCACCGGGGAGCTGTTTTTT
TRBJ2-3	TRBD2	-	TRBV24-1	CATSSGTSRTDTQYF	TGTGCCACCAGTTCCGGGACTAGTCGCACAGATACGCAGTATTTT
TRBJ2-7	TRBD1	-	TRBV27	CASSFLGQGFYEQYF	TGTGCCAGCAGTTTTCTGGGACAGGGATTTTACGAGCAGTACTTC
TRBJ1-6	-	-	TRBV27	CASSLPNSPLHF	TGTGCCAGCAGTCTCCCTAATTCACCCCTCCACTTT
TRBJ1-1	TRBD1	-	TRBV5-1	CASSLVGQGARDTEAFF	TGCGCCAGCAGCTTGGTGGGCCAGGGGGCTAGAGACACTGAAGCTTTCTTT
TRBJ2-1	-	-	TRBV2	CASSGPEQFF	TGTGCCAGCTCAGGCCCTGAGCAGTTCTTC
TRBJ2-2	-	-	TRBV3-1/TRBV3-2	CASSQGRANTGELFF	TGTGCCAGCAGCCAAGGGAGGGCAAACACCGGGGAGCTGTTTTTT
TRBJ2-3	-	-	TRBV20-1	CSATGPDTQYF	TGCAGTGCTACAGGGCCAGATACGCAGTATTTT
TRBJ2-7	-	-	TRBV28	CASSLPSRLVYEQYF	TGTGCCAGCAGTTTACCCAGCAGGCTGGTCTACGAGCAGTACTTC
TRBJ2-1	-	-	TRBV9	CASSARQLLNNEQFF	TGTGCCAGCAGCGCCCGACAGTTGTTAAACAATGAGCAGTTCTTC
TRBJ2-1	-	-	TRBV4-1	CASSAPTLSSYNEQFF	TGCGCCAGCAGCGCCCCAACCTTGAGCTCCTACAATGAGCAGTTCTTC
TRBJ1-1	TRBD1	-	TRBV14	CASSQFAGTGNTEAFF	TGTGCCAGCAGCCAGTTCGCCGGGACAGGGAACACTGAAGCTTTCTTT
TRBJ2-3	-	-	TRBV19	CASSINRDTQYF	TGTGCCAGTAGTATTAATAGAGATACGCAGTATTTT
TRBJ2-5	-	-	TRBV19	CASSITGRSETQYF	TGTGCCAGTAGTATCACGGGGAGGTCGGAGACCCAGTACTTC
TRBJ1-6	-	-	TRBV4-1	CASSQEPGYSPLHF	TGCGCCAGCAGCCAAGAGCCGGGATATTCACCCCTCCACTTT
TRBJ2-7	-	-	TRBV28	CASSQTGTLSSYEQYF	TGTGCCAGCAGTCAGACCGGGACTTTGAGCTCCTACGAGCAGTACTTC
TRBJ2-1	-	-	TRBV29-1	CSVSHSSSVGNNEQFF	TGCAGCGTTTCCCACTCAAGTAGTGTCGGGAACAATGAGCAGTTCTTC
TRBJ2-7	TRBD1	-	TRBV7-8	CASSLRDRVDEQYF	TGTGCCAGCAGCCTCCGGGACAGGGTCGACGAGCAGTACTTC
TRBJ2-7	TRBD1	-	TRBV24-1	CATQGVGREQYF	TGTGCCACGCAGGGGGTTGGTAGAGAGCAGTACTTC
TRBJ1-2	-	once	TRBV5-4	CASSLEGTGIYGYTF	TGTGCCAGCAGCTTGGAGGGCACGGGGATCTATGGCTACACCTTC
TRBJ2-3	TRBD2	-	TRBV6-5	CACGGRDTQYF	TGTGCCTGCGGGGGGAGGGATACGCAGTATTTT
TRBJ2-1	TRBD2	-	TRBV9	CASSALGLAGGNEQFF	TGTGCCAGCAGCGCACTAGGACTAGCGGGAGGGAATGAGCAGTTCTTC
TRBJ2-7	TRBD2	-	TRBV2	CASSEGLAGVPYEQYF	TGTGCCAGCAGTGAAGGCCTAGCGGGAGTTCCCTACGAGCAGTACTTC
TRBJ2-7	-	-	TRBV6-5	CASSYGTYSYEQYF	TGTGCCAGCAGTTACGGGACATACTCCTACGAGCAGTACTTC
TRBJ2-7	-	once	TRBV28	CASSLTGYEQYF	TGTGCCAGCAGTTTAACAGGCTACGAGCAGTACTTC
TRBJ2-7	TRBD1	-	TRBV25-1	CAGPTGNSYEQYF	TGTGCCGGGCCGACAGGGAACTCCTACGAGCAGTACTTC
TRBJ2-2	-	-	TRBV6-5	CASSYSSPGELFF	TGTGCCAGCAGTTACTCGAGCCCCGGGGAGCTGTTTTTT
TRBJ2-1	TRBD1	-	TRBV27	CASNLDRGPYNEQFF	TGTGCCAGCAATTTGGACAGGGGCCCCTACAATGAGCAGTTCTTC
TRBJ2-5	TRBD2	many	TRBV19	CASSFSGSKETQYF	TGTGCCAGTAGTTTTAGCGGGAGCAAAGAGACCCAGTACTTC
TRBJ1-2	TRBD1	-	TRBV19	CASSPGTGGDGYTF	TGTGCCAGTAGTCCGGGGACAGGGGGCGATGGCTACACCTTC
TRBJ1-2	TRBD1	-	TRBV6-5	CASSSARQGSYGYTF	TGTGCCAGCAGTTCTGCAAGACAGGGGAGCTATGGCTACACCTTC
TRBJ1-4	TRBD1	-	TRBV19	CASSMNPTGVGEKLFF	TGTGCCAGTAGTATGAACCCGACAGGGGTCGGTGAAAAACTGTTTTTT
TRBJ1-6	TRBD1	-	TRBV7-9	CASSLSQGAGSPLHF	TGTGCCAGCAGCTTATCACAGGGGGCAGGGTCACCCCTCCACTTT
TRBJ2-2	TRBD1	-	TRBV10-1	CASSSQGLGELFF	TGCGCCAGCAGCTCACAGGGGTTAGGGGAGCTGTTTTTT
TRBJ2-1	-	-	TRBV21-1	CASSSRDREVSGSYNEQFF	TGTGCCAGCAGCTCCCGGGACAGGGAGGTAAGCGGCTCCTACAATGAGCAGTTCTTC